The T cell receptor (beta chain) described here comes from a study of beta chain features in type 1 diabetes. Whole-study results and caveats: It was not settled here whether HLA type affects TCRB rearrangement. High-TCR-expressing cells could be over-represented by cDNA sequencing.

As every portion of the isolated RNA was reverse transcribed, the sequencing read expressed TCRB transcripts. Method: immunoSEQ multiplex PCR; TCRdb's copy keeps in-frame clones and lacks some. Found here are around 250,000 clones, about 26% of them singletons; the top ten hold roughly 4.1%. There are 17 residues in the CDR3. V lost 4 bases to trimming and J lost 4 bases; unmatched junction nucleotides: 11. CDR1 SGHRS and CDR2 YFSETQ come from the germline V gene. To note about this clone: The antigen is undetermined.

Once sorted, every population was more than 95% pure. This receptor was obtained from a man between 25 and 39 years old in good health. Sequencing input: central memory CD4+ T cells from blood. This rearrangement joins TRBV5-1 to TRBJ2-1; 10 nucleotides agree with TRBD2. The CDR3: CASSPQGSGGSYNEQFF. The CDR3 DNA sequence: TGCGCCAGCAGCCCCCAAGGTAGCGGGGGGAGTTACAATGAGCAGTTCTTC.